The rows below give T cell receptor beta chains drawn from one sample of a study of cytomegalovirus exposure and HLA in healthy donors. Profiling relied on immunoSEQ multiplex PCR, and the TCRdb table lists in-frame clones only, not all of them. The sample consists of about 60,000 clones, about 72% of them appearing once. Material: PBMCs. These receptors were obtained from a woman between 40 and 55 years old in good health and CMV-seropositive. The CDR3 runs from the conserved cysteine through the conserved F or W. A D gene is named only where the DNA matches it firmly. Some rows have no size entry. The others give once, few or many, or a class for an expanded clone.

j_call: TRBJ2-1
d_call: TRBD1
v_call: TRBV5-1
clone_size: NA
cdr3_aa: CASSLPRQGAGEQFF
cdr3_nt: TGCGCCAGCAGCTTACCTAGACAGGGGGCCGGTGAGCAGTTCTTC

j_call: TRBJ2-1
d_call: NA
v_call: TRBV19
clone_size: once
cdr3_aa: CASSIPGGRYNEQFF
cdr3_nt: TGTGCCAGTAGTATACCGGGGGGCCGTTACAATGAGCAGTTCTTC

j_call: TRBJ2-1
d_call: NA
v_call: TRBV5-6
clone_size: NA
cdr3_aa: CASSLGSSSYNEQFF
cdr3_nt: TGTGCCAGCAGCTTGGGATCGAGCTCCTACAATGAGCAGTTCTTC

j_call: TRBJ2-1
d_call: NA
v_call: TRBV5-4
clone_size: few
cdr3_aa: CASSFIGVSDEQFF
cdr3_nt: TGTGCCAGCAGCTTTATCGGGGTTAGCGATGAGCAGTTCTTC

j_call: TRBJ2-7
d_call: TRBD1
v_call: TRBV18
clone_size: NA
cdr3_aa: CASSGRGQLSDEQYF
cdr3_nt: TGTGCCAGCTCAGGCCGGGGACAGCTCTCGGACGAGCAGTACTTC

j_call: TRBJ2-7
d_call: NA
v_call: TRBV6-5
clone_size: NA
cdr3_aa: CASRTGDISYEQYF
cdr3_nt: TGTGCCAGCAGGACCGGGGACATATCCTACGAGCAGTACTTC

j_call: TRBJ2-1
d_call: TRBD2
v_call: TRBV30
clone_size: NA
cdr3_aa: CAWSVLSLAGGHNEQFF
cdr3_nt: TGTGCCTGGAGTGTACTGAGTCTAGCGGGGGGCCATAATGAGCAGTTCTTC

j_call: TRBJ2-3
d_call: NA
v_call: TRBV4-2
clone_size: few
cdr3_aa: CASSQNRRTDTQYF
cdr3_nt: TGTGCCAGCAGCCAAAACCGCAGGACAGATACGCAGTATTTT

j_call: TRBJ1-4
d_call: NA
v_call: TRBV30
clone_size: NA
cdr3_aa: CAWSGGRGIGGEKLFF
cdr3_nt: TGTGCCTGGAGTGGGGGGAGGGGGATAGGCGGTGAAAAACTGTTTTTT

j_call: TRBJ1-6
d_call: NA
v_call: TRBV27
clone_size: few
cdr3_aa: CASSLRPTDNSPLHF
cdr3_nt: TGTGCCAGCAGTTTACGACCGACAGATAATTCACCCCTCCACTTT

j_call: TRBJ1-4
d_call: TRBD1
v_call: TRBV5-4
clone_size: few
cdr3_aa: CASSLRQGSINEKLFF
cdr3_nt: TGTGCCAGCAGCCTCCGACAGGGATCGATTAATGAAAAACTGTTTTTT

j_call: TRBJ2-7
d_call: NA
v_call: TRBV7-9
clone_size: few
cdr3_aa: CASSLVQASYEQYF
cdr3_nt: TGTGCCAGCAGCTTAGTACAGGCCTCCTACGAGCAGTACTTC

j_call: TRBJ1-1
d_call: NA
v_call: TRBV5-4
clone_size: NA
cdr3_aa: CASSRDWDPGGTEAFF
cdr3_nt: TGTGCCAGCAGCCGCGACTGGGACCCGGGGGGCACTGAAGCTTTCTTT

j_call: TRBJ2-3
d_call: TRBD2
v_call: TRBV4-3
clone_size: NA
cdr3_aa: CASSQDRGGADTQYF
cdr3_nt: TGCGCCAGCAGCCAAGATCGCGGGGGGGCAGATACGCAGTATTTT

j_call: TRBJ1-1
d_call: NA
v_call: TRBV20-1
clone_size: NA
cdr3_aa: CSASLGRASFF
cdr3_nt: TGCAGTGCTAGTTTGGGCAGGGCGTCTTTCTTT